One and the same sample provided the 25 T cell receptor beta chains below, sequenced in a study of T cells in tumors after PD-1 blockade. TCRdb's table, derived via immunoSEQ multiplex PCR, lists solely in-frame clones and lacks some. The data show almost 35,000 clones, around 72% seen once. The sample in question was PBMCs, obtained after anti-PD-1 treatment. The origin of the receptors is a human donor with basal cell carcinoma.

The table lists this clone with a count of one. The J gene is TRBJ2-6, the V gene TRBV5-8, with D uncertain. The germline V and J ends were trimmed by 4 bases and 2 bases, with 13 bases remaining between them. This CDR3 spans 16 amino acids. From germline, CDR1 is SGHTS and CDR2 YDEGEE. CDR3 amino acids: CASSRQSWAGANVLTF. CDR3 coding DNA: TGTGCCAGCAGCCGACAATCCTGGGCTGGGGCCAACGTCCTGACTTTC.

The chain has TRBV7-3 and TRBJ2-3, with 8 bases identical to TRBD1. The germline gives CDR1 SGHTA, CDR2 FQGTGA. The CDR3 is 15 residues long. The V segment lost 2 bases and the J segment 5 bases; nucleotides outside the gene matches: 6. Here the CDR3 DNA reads TGTGCCAGCAGCTTAGAGGGACAGGCGGGAGATACGCAGTATTTT. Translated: CASSLEGQAGDTQYF.

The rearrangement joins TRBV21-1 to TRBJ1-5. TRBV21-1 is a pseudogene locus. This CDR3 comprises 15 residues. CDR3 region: CASSKVELPTQPQHF. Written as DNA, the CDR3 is TGTGCCAGCAGCAAAGTCGAGCTCCCCACTCAGCCCCAGCATTTT.

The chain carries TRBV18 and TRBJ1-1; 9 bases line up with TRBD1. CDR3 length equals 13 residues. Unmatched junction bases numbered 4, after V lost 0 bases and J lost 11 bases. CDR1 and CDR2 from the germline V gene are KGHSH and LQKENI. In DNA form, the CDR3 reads TGTGCCAGCTCACCACCGGGGACAGGGACCGCTTTCTTT. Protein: CASSPPGTGTAFF.

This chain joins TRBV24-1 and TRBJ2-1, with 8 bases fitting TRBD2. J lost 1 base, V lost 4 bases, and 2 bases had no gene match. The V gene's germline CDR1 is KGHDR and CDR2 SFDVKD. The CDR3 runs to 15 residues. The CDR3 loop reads CATSEERGSYNEQFF. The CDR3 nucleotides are TGTGCCACCAGTGAGGAGCGGGGGTCCTACAATGAGCAGTTCTTC.

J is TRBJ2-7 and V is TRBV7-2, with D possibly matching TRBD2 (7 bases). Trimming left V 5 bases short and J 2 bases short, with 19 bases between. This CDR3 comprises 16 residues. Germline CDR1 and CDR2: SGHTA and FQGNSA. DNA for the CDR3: TGTGCCAGCAGCCCCCGTGGTGGCGGGGGCACCTACGAGCAGTACTTC. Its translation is CASSPRGGGGTYEQYF. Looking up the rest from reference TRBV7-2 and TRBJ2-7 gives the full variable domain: GAGVSQSPSNKVTEKGKDVELRCDPISGHTALYWYRQSLGQGLEFLIYFQGNSAPDKSGLPSDRFSAERTGGSVSTLTIQRTQQEDSAVYLCASSPRGGGGTYEQYFGPGTRLTVT.

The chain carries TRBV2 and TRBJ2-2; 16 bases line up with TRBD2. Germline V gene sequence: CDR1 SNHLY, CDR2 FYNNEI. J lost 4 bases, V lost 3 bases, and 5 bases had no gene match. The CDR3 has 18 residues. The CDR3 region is CASSEGTSGGAVTGELFF. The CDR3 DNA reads TGTGCCAGCAGTGAGGGGACTAGCGGGGGGGCGGTCACCGGGGAGCTGTTTTTT.

The chain's CDR3 is CASSSAYEQYF. CDR3 coding DNA: TGTGCCAGCAGCTCGGCCTACGAGCAGTACTTC. This chain connects TRBV5-4 to TRBJ2-7, with D uncertain. This CDR3 region has 11 residues. CDR1 and CDR2 (germline): SGHNT, YYREEE (reference sequence). The V and J ends lost 3 bases and 2 bases respectively, with 3 bases between them.

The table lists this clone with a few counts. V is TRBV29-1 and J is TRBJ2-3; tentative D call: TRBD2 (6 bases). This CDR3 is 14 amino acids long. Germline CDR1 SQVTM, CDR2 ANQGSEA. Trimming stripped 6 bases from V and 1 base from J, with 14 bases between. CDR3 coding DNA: TGCAGCGTGGGAGGCGTCCGGGGCACAGATACGCAGTATTTT. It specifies CSVGGVRGTDTQYF.

CDR3 region: CASSKPTGRGTEAFF. CDR3 in DNA: TGTGCCAGCAGCAAACCGACAGGGCGTGGGACTGAAGCTTTCTTT. The V and J genes are TRBV4-2 and TRBJ1-1; 7 bases match TRBD1. This CDR3 comprises 15 residues. Germline loops: CDR1 LGHNA, CDR2 YNFKEQ. Trimming took 5 bases from V and 5 from J; bases not matched to a gene: 11.

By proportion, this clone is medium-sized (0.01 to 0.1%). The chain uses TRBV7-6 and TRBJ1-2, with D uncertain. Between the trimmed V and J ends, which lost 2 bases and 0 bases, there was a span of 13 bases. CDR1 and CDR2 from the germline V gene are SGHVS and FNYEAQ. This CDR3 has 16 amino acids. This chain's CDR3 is CASSLKAGHTNYGYTF. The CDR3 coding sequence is TGTGCCAGCAGCTTAAAGGCAGGTCATACTAACTATGGCTACACCTTC. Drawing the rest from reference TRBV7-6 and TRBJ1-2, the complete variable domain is GAGVSQSPRYKVTKRGQDVALRCDPISGHVSLYWYRQALGQGPEFLTYFNYEAQQDKSGLPNDRFSAERPEGSISTLTIQRTEQRDSAMYRCASSLKAGHTNYGYTFGSGTRLTVV.

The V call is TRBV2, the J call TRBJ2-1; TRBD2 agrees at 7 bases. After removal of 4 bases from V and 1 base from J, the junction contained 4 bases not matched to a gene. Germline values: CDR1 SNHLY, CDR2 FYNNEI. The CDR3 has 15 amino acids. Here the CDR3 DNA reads TGTGCCAGCAGTGTTTCTAGCGGTTCCTACAATGAGCAGTTCTTC. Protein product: CASSVSSGSYNEQFF.

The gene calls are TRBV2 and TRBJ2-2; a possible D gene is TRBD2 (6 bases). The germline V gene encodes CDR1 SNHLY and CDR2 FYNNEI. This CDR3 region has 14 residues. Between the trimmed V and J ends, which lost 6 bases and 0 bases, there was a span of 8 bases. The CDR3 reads CASRGGTNTGELFF. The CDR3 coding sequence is TGTGCCAGCAGGGGCGGGACGAACACCGGGGAGCTGTTTTTT. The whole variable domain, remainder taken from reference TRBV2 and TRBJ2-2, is EPEVTQTPSHQVTQMGQEVILRCVPISNHLYFYWYRQILGQKVEFLVSFYNNEISEKSEIFDDQFSVERPDGSNFTLKIRSTKLEDSAMYFCASRGGTNTGELFFGEGSRLTVL.

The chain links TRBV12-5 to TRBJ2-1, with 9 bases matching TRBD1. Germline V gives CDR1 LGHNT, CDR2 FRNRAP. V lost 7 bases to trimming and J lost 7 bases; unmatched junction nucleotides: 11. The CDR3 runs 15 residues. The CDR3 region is CASAPPGQGGNEQFF. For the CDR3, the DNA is TGTGCTAGTGCCCCTCCGGGACAGGGTGGTAATGAGCAGTTCTTC.

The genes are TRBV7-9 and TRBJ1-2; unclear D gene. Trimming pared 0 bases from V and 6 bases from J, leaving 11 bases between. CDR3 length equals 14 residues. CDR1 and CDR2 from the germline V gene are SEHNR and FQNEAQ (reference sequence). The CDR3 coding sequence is TGTGCCAGCAGCTTAGCGTCGGGTAGGGATGGCTACACCTTC. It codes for CASSLASGRDGYTF.

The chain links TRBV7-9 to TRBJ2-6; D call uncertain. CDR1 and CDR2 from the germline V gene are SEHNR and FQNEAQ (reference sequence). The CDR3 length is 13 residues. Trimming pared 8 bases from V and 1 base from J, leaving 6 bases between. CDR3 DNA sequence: TGTGCCAGCGGCAAATCTGGGGCCAACGTCCTGACTTTC. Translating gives CASGKSGANVLTF.

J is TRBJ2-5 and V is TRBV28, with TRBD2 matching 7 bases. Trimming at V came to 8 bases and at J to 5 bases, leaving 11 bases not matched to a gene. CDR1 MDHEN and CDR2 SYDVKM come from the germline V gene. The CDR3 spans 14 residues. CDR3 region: CASGFMTSSETQYF. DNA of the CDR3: TGTGCCAGCGGATTCATGACTAGCTCGGAGACCCAGTACTTC.

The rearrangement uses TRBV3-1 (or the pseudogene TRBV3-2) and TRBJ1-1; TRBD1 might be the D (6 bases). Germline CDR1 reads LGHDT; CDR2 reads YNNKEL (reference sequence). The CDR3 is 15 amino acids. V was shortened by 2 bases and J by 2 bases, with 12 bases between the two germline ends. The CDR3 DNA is TGTGCCAGCAGCCAACCGGGACACTTTAACACTGAAGCTTTCTTT. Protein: CASSQPGHFNTEAFF.

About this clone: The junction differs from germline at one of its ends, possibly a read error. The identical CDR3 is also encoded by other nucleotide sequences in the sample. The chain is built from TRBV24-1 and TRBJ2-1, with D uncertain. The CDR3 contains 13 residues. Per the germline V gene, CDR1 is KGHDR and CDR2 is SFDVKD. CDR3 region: CATSDFLKNEQFF. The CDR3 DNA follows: TGTGCCACCAGTGATTTTTTGAAGAATGAGCAATTCTTC.

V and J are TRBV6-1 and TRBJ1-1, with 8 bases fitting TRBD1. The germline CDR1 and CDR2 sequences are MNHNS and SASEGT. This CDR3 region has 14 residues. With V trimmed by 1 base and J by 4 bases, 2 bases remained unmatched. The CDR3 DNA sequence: TGTGCCAGCAGTGAAGGGACAGGGAGCACTGAAGCTTTCTTT. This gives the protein CASSEGTGSTEAFF.

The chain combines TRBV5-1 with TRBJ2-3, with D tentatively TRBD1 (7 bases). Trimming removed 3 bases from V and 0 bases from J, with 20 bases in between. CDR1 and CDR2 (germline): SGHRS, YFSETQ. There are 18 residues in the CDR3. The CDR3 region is CASSSASGGRMSTDTQYF. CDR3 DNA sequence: TGCGCCAGCAGCTCGGCCTCAGGGGGGAGGATGAGCACAGATACGCAGTATTTT.

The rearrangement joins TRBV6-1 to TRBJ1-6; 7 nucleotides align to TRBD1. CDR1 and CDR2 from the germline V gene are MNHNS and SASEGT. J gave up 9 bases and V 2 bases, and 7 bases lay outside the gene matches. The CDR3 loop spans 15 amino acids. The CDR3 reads CASSEQGQTFSPLHF. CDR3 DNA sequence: TGTGCCAGCAGTGAACAGGGACAGACCTTTTCACCCCTCCACTTT.

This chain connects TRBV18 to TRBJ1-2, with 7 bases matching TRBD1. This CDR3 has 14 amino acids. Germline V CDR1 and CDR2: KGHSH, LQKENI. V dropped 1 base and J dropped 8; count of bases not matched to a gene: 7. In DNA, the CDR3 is TGTGCCAGCTCACCACAGGGGGCAGCCCGAGGCTACACCTTC. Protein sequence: CASSPQGAARGYTF. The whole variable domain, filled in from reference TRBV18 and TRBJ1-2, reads NAGVMQNPRHLVRRRGQEARLRCSPMKGHSHVYWYRQLPEEGLKFMVYLQKENIIDESGMPKERFSAEFPKEGPSILRIQQVVRGDSAAYFCASSPQGAARGYTFGSGTRLTVV.

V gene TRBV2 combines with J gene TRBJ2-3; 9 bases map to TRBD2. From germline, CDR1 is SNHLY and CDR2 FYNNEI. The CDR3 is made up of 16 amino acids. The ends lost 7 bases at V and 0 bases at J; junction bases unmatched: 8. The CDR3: CASTQRAGGSTDTQYF. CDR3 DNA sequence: TGTGCCAGCACCCAAAGGGCGGGGGGGAGCACAGATACGCAGTATTTT.

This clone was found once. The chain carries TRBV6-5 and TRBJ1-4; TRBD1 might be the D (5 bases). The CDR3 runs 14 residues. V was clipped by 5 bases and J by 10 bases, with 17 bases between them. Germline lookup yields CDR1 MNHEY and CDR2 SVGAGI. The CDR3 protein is CASSPSGAAGKLFF. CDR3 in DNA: TGTGCCAGCAGTCCGAGTGGGGCGGCCGGAAAACTGTTTTTT.